This T cell receptor (beta chain) was sequenced during a study of T-cell reconstitution after alpha-beta-depleted transplantation in children. Overall study results and limits: Roughly two months post-transplant, alpha-beta T cells reportedly originated from several hundred graft clones that had expanded. One year after transplant, T-cell counts and diversity came mostly from newly produced T cells.

The V end lost 4 bases, the J end lost 8 bases, and 17 bases lay between the germline ends. CDR1 and CDR2 from the germline V gene are MNHEY and SMNVEV (reference sequence). This CDR3 comprises 15 residues. This clonotype was picked up many times. Its antigen is currently unknown. Unique molecular identifiers were incorporated when the TCRbeta library was constructed. Via MiXCR, TCRdb re-called the PCR reads, giving one row per CDR3 protein. The sample lists approximately 240,000 distinct CDR3 sequences; about 11% were seen once. The material sequenced was PBMCs, taken before TCRalphabeta/CD19-depleted stem cell transplant. The chain recombines TRBV27 with TRBJ1-4; tentative D call: TRBD1 (6 bases). The clonotype was recovered from a child under two years old with acute myeloid leukemia, due to receive a stem cell transplant. The CDR3 bases are TGTGCCAGCAGTTACCTTGGGGGGGCTGGAGAAAAACTGTTTTTT. Its protein is CASSYLGGAGEKLFF.